The present TCR beta chain was sequenced within a study of technical replicates of blood from a handful of donors. The protocol was immunoSEQ multiplex PCR, while the TCRdb copy is restricted to in-frame clones and leaves out a portion. Here the sample spans about 57,000 clones, roughly 93% being singletons. V lost 6 bases to trimming and J lost 1 base, with 9 bases between them. Germline V gene lookup returns CDR1 SNHLY and CDR2 FYNNEI. The CDR3 extends over 13 amino acids. What was sequenced was PBMCs. This sequence originates from a human donor in good health. Some clones in this sample may be carry-over from other donors' samples. The V and J genes are TRBV2 and TRBJ1-1, with a tentative D call TRBD1 (6 bases). DNA for the CDR3: TGTGCCAGCAGACAGGGACCGAACACTGAAGCTTTCTTT. Translating it yields CASRQGPNTEAFF.